The present T cell receptor beta chain was sequenced within a study of control samples from healthy donors and cancer patients. This CDR3 has 15 residues. V was pared by 4 bases and J by 3 bases, with 6 bases of the junction left unmatched. The germline gives CDR1 SGHRS, CDR2 YFSETQ. TCRdb's copy holds only in-frame clones and misses some; the assay was immunoSEQ multiplex PCR. Of 76,000 or so clones listed, about nine tenths were seen once; the top ten hold about 9.9%. This sequence was found in a woman aged 50 to 60 with colorectal cancer. Specimen: PBMCs. The V and J genes are TRBV5-1 and TRBJ1-1; the match to TRBD1 covers 10 bases. The CDR3 DNA follows: TGCGCCAGCAGCGGTTGGACAGGGGGAGACACTGAAGCTTTCTTT. Translation: CASSGWTGGDTEAFF.